These T cell receptor beta chains were read from a single sample in a study of T cell changes during pregnancy in multiple sclerosis. Here immunoSEQ multiplex PCR was the method, and the copy in TCRdb shows in-frame clones only, minus some. The sample lists 80,000 to 100,000 clones; roughly 92% were seen once. This sample comprised peripheral blood, obtained after pregnancy. These receptors originate from a female donor with multiple sclerosis, enrolled in a pregnancy study. CDR3s include the opening cysteine and the closing phenylalanine or tryptophan. A D gene is named only where the DNA matches it firmly. Where a row states a size, it is once, few, many or the class of an expanded clone; other rows omit it.

clone size: .; D gene: TRBD1; J gene: TRBJ1-1; V gene: TRBV5-4; CDR3 protein: CAILDTGGTEAFF; CDR3 DNA: TGTGCCATCCTCGACACAGGGGGCACTGAAGCTTTCTTT
clone size: .; D gene: TRBD2; J gene: TRBJ2-2; V gene: TRBV7-2; CDR3 protein: CASSAPRLAANTGELFF; CDR3 DNA: TGTGCCAGCAGCGCGCCCCGACTAGCGGCGAACACCGGGGAGCTGTTTTTT
clone size: .; D gene: TRBD1; J gene: TRBJ1-2; V gene: TRBV9; CDR3 protein: CASRGDRGSGYTF; CDR3 DNA: TGTGCCAGCAGGGGCGACAGGGGCAGTGGCTACACCTTC
clone size: .; D gene: .; J gene: TRBJ2-3; V gene: TRBV27; CDR3 protein: CASSPRLPRTDTQYF; CDR3 DNA: TGTGCCAGCAGTCCCAGACTACCCCGCACAGATACGCAGTATTTT
clone size: .; D gene: .; J gene: TRBJ1-2; V gene: TRBV27; CDR3 protein: CASSLQGFGEQGYTF; CDR3 DNA: TGTGCCAGCAGTTTACAGGGGTTCGGGGAGCAAGGCTACACCTTC
clone size: .; D gene: TRBD1; J gene: TRBJ1-2; V gene: TRBV19; CDR3 protein: CASSGQGIGYTF; CDR3 DNA: TGTGCCAGTAGCGGACAGGGGATTGGCTACACCTTC
clone size: few; D gene: .; J gene: TRBJ1-1; V gene: TRBV7-9; CDR3 protein: CASSHRTAEAFF; CDR3 DNA: TGTGCCAGCAGTCATAGGACAGCTGAAGCTTTCTTT
clone size: .; D gene: TRBD1; J gene: TRBJ2-2; V gene: TRBV7-7; CDR3 protein: CASSFPGGTGVSNTGELFF; CDR3 DNA: TGTGCCAGCAGCTTCCCGGGGGGGACAGGGGTATCGAACACCGGGGAGCTGTTTTTT
clone size: .; D gene: .; J gene: TRBJ2-1; V gene: TRBV29-1; CDR3 protein: CSVEALALISYNEQFF; CDR3 DNA: TGCAGCGTTGAGGCGCTAGCGCTGATCTCCTACAATGAGCAGTTCTTC
clone size: few; D gene: .; J gene: TRBJ1-1; V gene: TRBV18; CDR3 protein: CASSPPVGRNTEAFF; CDR3 DNA: TGTGCCAGCTCACCACCGGTGGGCCGGAACACTGAAGCTTTCTTT
clone size: once; D gene: .; J gene: TRBJ1-1; V gene: TRBV5-4; CDR3 protein: CASSLGAGPDEAFF; CDR3 DNA: TGTGCCAGCAGCCTCGGAGCGGGGCCAGATGAAGCTTTCTTT
clone size: once; D gene: TRBD1; J gene: TRBJ1-5; V gene: TRBV28; CDR3 protein: CASSFGVLSRTGRGNQPQHF; CDR3 DNA: TGTGCCAGCAGTTTTGGGGTACTCTCCCGGACAGGGCGAGGCAATCAGCCCCAGCATTTT
clone size: .; D gene: .; J gene: TRBJ2-1; V gene: TRBV21-1; CDR3 protein: CASSAGLAGGPGEQFF; CDR3 DNA: TGTGCCAGCAGCGCCGGACTAGCGGGAGGGCCGGGTGAGCAGTTCTTC
clone size: .; D gene: .; J gene: TRBJ2-1; V gene: TRBV5-1; CDR3 protein: CASSGRGTEQFF; CDR3 DNA: TGCGCCAGCAGCGGCCGCGGTACCGAGCAGTTCTTC
clone size: .; D gene: .; J gene: TRBJ2-7; V gene: TRBV30; CDR3 protein: CAWSVRRSARTYEQYF; CDR3 DNA: TGTGCCTGGAGTGTGAGACGCTCCGCCAGGACCTACGAGCAGTACTTC
clone size: .; D gene: .; J gene: TRBJ1-3; V gene: TRBV19; CDR3 protein: CASRHRDLPSGNTIYF; CDR3 DNA: TGTGCCAGTAGGCACCGGGATCTGCCGTCGGGAAACACCATATATTTT
clone size: .; D gene: .; J gene: TRBJ1-3; V gene: TRBV5-6; CDR3 protein: CASSKTGSGNTIYF; CDR3 DNA: TGTGCCAGCAGCAAAACAGGGTCTGGAAACACCATATATTTT
clone size: .; D gene: TRBD2; J gene: TRBJ2-7; V gene: TRBV27; CDR3 protein: CASSPLAENYEQYF; CDR3 DNA: TGTGCCAGCAGTCCCCTAGCGGAGAACTACGAGCAGTACTTC
clone size: .; D gene: .; J gene: TRBJ1-5; V gene: TRBV2; CDR3 protein: CASSEDRTYQPQHF; CDR3 DNA: TGTGCCAGCAGCGAGGATAGAACTTATCAGCCCCAGCATTTT
clone size: .; D gene: .; J gene: TRBJ2-5; V gene: TRBV5-6; CDR3 protein: CASSLDLTETQYF; CDR3 DNA: TGTGCCAGCAGCTTGGACCTAACGGAGACCCAGTACTTC
clone size: .; D gene: .; J gene: TRBJ2-7; V gene: TRBV5-4; CDR3 protein: CASSPQVSSYEQYF; CDR3 DNA: TGTGCCAGCAGCCCCCAGGTGAGCTCCTACGAGCAGTACTTC
clone size: once; D gene: .; J gene: TRBJ2-2; V gene: TRBV19; CDR3 protein: CASSPGTGELFF; CDR3 DNA: TGTGCCAGTAGTCCCGGCACCGGGGAGCTGTTTTTT
clone size: .; D gene: TRBD2; J gene: TRBJ2-1; V gene: TRBV5-1; CDR3 protein: CASNPLGLAGGPVNEQFF; CDR3 DNA: TGCGCCAGCAACCCTCTAGGGCTAGCGGGAGGGCCCGTCAATGAGCAGTTCTTC
clone size: .; D gene: TRBD2; J gene: TRBJ2-1; V gene: TRBV27; CDR3 protein: CASSLESPAGLAVYSEQFF; CDR3 DNA: TGTGCCAGCAGTTTAGAGTCCCCAGCGGGATTAGCCGTTTATAGTGAGCAGTTCTTC
clone size: .; D gene: .; J gene: TRBJ1-1; V gene: TRBV2; CDR3 protein: CASSEEAAGRAEAFF; CDR3 DNA: TGTGCCAGCAGTGAGGAGGCGGCTGGAAGGGCTGAAGCTTTCTTT
clone size: .; D gene: .; J gene: TRBJ2-7; V gene: TRBV12-5; CDR3 protein: CASARGPAGTYEQYF; CDR3 DNA: TGTGCTAGTGCCCGTGGGCCGGCAGGAACCTACGAGCAGTACTTC
clone size: .; D gene: TRBD2; J gene: TRBJ2-6; V gene: TRBV2; CDR3 protein: CASSIRGDSGANVLTF; CDR3 DNA: TGTGCCAGCAGTATTCGGGGGGATTCTGGGGCCAACGTCCTGACTTTC
clone size: .; D gene: TRBD1; J gene: TRBJ2-7; V gene: TRBV13; CDR3 protein: CASSSQGVEQYF; CDR3 DNA: TGTGCCAGCAGCTCCCAGGGGGTCGAGCAGTACTTC
clone size: .; D gene: TRBD2; J gene: TRBJ2-2; V gene: TRBV2; CDR3 protein: CASKPERGGELFF; CDR3 DNA: TGTGCCAGCAAGCCCGAGCGGGGCGGGGAGCTGTTTTTT
clone size: .; D gene: TRBD1; J gene: TRBJ1-5; V gene: TRBV5-1; CDR3 protein: CASSTTGGYNQPQHF; CDR3 DNA: TGCGCCAGCAGCACCACAGGGGGCTACAATCAGCCCCAGCATTTT
clone size: once; D gene: .; J gene: TRBJ2-3; V gene: TRBV5-1; CDR3 protein: CASSPNTDTQYF; CDR3 DNA: TGCGCCAGCAGCCCCAACACAGATACGCAGTATTTT
clone size: .; D gene: .; J gene: TRBJ2-7; V gene: TRBV27; CDR3 protein: CASSLSRMGPYEQYF; CDR3 DNA: TGTGCCAGCAGTTTAAGTCGAATGGGGCCATACGAGCAGTACTTC
clone size: once; D gene: TRBD2; J gene: TRBJ2-7; V gene: TRBV5-1; CDR3 protein: CASSLLAGGPVEQYF; CDR3 DNA: TGCGCCAGCAGCTTACTAGCGGGAGGGCCGGTCGAGCAGTACTTC
clone size: .; D gene: .; J gene: TRBJ1-1; V gene: TRBV5-1; CDR3 protein: CASNRDTLNTEAFF; CDR3 DNA: TGCGCCAGCAACCGTGACACCCTGAACACTGAAGCTTTCTTT
clone size: .; D gene: TRBD1; J gene: TRBJ2-7; V gene: TRBV19; CDR3 protein: CASSIEDRTWSYEQYF; CDR3 DNA: TGTGCCAGTAGTATAGAGGACAGGACCTGGTCCTACGAGCAGTACTTC
clone size: .; D gene: TRBD1; J gene: TRBJ1-2; V gene: TRBV19; CDR3 protein: CASSIGPGQVYGYTF; CDR3 DNA: TGTGCCAGTAGTATCGGCCCGGGACAGGTCTATGGCTACACCTTC